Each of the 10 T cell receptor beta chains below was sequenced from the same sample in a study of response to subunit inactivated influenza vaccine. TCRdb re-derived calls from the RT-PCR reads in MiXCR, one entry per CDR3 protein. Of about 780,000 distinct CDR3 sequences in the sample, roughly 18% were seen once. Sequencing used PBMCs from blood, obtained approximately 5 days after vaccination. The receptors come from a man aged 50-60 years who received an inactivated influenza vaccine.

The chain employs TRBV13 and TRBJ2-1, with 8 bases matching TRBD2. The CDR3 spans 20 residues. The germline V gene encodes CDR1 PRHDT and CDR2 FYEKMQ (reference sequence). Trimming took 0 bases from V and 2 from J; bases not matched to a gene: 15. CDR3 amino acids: CASSLGGGLGLAGPYNEQFF. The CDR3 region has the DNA TGTGCCAGCAGCTTAGGGGGGGGCCTCGGACTAGCAGGTCCCTACAATGAGCAGTTCTTC.

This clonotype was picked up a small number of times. CDR3 residues: CASSQEQRFEQYF. CDR3 sequence (DNA): TGCGCCAGCAGCCAAGAACAAAGATTCGAGCAGTACTTC. The chain couples TRBV4-3 to TRBJ2-7, with unresolved D. Germline lookup yields CDR1 LGHNA and CDR2 YSLEER. There are 13 residues in the CDR3. V shed 0 bases and J shed 6 bases, with 9 bases lying between them.

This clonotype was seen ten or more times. The CDR3 sequence is CASSMGGSPLHF. The CDR3 DNA reads TGTGCCAGCAGCATGGGTGGCTCACCCCTCCACTTT. The J gene is TRBJ1-6, the V gene TRBV12-3 or TRBV12-4; D is uncertain. This CDR3 is built from 12 residues. V was trimmed by 6 bases and J by 10 bases, leaving 10 bases between them.

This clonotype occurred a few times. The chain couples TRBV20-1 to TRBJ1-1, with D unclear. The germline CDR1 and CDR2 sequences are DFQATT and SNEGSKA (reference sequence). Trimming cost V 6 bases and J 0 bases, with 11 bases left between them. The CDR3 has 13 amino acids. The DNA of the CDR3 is TGCAGTGCCCGGGCCGATATGAACACTGAAGCTTTCTTT. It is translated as CSARADMNTEAFF.

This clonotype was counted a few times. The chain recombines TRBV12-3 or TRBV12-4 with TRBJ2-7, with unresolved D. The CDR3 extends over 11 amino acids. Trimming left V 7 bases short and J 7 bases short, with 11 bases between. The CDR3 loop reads CASNDGLEQYF. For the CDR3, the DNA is TGTGCCAGCAACGACGGTTTGGAGCAGTACTTC.

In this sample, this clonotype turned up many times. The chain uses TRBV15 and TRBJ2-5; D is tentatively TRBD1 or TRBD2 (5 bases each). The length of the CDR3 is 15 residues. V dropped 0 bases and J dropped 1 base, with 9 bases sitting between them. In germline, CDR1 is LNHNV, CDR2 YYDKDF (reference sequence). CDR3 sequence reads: CATSRDSGRQETQYF. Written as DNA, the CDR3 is TGTGCCACCAGCAGAGATTCGGGACGCCAAGAGACCCAGTACTTC.

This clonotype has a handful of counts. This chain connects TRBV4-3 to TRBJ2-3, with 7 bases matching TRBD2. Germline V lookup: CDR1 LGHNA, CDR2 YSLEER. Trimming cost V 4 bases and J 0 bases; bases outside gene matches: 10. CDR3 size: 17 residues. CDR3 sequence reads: CASSPSPGGFSTDTQYF. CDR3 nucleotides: TGCGCCAGCAGCCCCTCGCCGGGGGGATTTAGCACAGATACGCAGTATTTT.

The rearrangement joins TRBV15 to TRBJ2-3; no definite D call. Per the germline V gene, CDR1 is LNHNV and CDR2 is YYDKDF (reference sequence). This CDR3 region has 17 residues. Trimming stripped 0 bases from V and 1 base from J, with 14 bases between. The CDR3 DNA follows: TGTGCCACCAGCAGAGATCGTCGTGGCCGGGGCACAGATACGCAGTATTTT. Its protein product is CATSRDRRGRGTDTQYF. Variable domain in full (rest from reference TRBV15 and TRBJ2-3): DAMVIQNPRYQVTQFGKPVTLSCSQTLNHNVMYWYQQKSSQAPKLLFHYYDKDFNNEADTPDNFQSRRPNTSFCFLDIRSPGLGDTAMYLCATSRDRRGRGTDTQYFGPGTRLTVL.

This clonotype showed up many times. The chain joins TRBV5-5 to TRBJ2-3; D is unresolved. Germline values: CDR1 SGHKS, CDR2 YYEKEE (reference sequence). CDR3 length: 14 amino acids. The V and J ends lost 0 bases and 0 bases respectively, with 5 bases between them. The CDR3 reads CASSLAQSTDTQYF. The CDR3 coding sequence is TGTGCCAGCAGCTTGGCCCAGAGCACAGATACGCAGTATTTT.

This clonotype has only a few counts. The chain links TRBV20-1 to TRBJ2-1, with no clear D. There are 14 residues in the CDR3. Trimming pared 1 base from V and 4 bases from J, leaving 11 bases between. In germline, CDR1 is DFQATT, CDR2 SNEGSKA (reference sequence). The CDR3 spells CSARAPWIYNEQFF. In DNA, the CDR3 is TGCAGTGCTAGAGCCCCCTGGATTTACAATGAGCAGTTCTTC.